This T cell receptor (beta chain) was captured in a study of cytomegalovirus exposure and HLA in healthy donors. V was pared by 2 bases and J by 5 bases, with 3 bases of the junction left unmatched. The CDR3 has 14 residues. The germline V gene has CDR1 SGDLS and CDR2 YYNGEE. PCR employed 60 Vbeta and 13 Jbeta primers. Data came from immunoSEQ multiplex PCR; TCRdb stores just in-frame clones and leaves some out. Among tens of thousands of clones listed, around 10% were seen once. The source material was PBMCs. The receptor was derived from a man aged 55 to 69 in good health and CMV-seropositive. J is TRBJ2-1 and V is TRBV9; the match to TRBD2 covers 8 bases. This CDR3 is CASSVVAGNNEQFF. In DNA, the CDR3 is TGTGCCAGCAGCGTCGTAGCGGGGAACAATGAGCAGTTCTTC.